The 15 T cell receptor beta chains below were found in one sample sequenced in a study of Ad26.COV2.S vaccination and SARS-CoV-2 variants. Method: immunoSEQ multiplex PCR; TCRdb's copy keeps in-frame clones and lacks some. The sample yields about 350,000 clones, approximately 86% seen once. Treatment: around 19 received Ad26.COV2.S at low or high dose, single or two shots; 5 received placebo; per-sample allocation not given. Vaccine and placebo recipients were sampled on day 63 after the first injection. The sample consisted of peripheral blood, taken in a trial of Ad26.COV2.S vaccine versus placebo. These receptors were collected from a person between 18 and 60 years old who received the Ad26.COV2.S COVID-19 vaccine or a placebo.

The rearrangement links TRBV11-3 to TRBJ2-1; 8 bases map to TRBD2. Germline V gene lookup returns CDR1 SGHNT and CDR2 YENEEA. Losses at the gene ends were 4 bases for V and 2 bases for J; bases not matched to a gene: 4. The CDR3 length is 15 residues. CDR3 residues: CASSWSGGPYNEQFF. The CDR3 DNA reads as TGTGCCAGCAGCTGGAGCGGGGGCCCCTACAATGAGCAGTTCTTC. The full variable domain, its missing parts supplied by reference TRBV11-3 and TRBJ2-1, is EAGVVQSPRYKIIEKKQPVAFWCNPISGHNTLYWYLQNLGQGPELLIRYENEEAVDDSQLPKDRFSAERLKGVDSTLKIQPAELGDSAVYLCASSWSGGPYNEQFFGPGTRLTVL.

The CDR3: CASSTTTGGVTEAFF. The DNA for the CDR3 is TGCGCCAGCAGCACTACGACAGGGGGAGTGACTGAAGCTTTCTTT. The chain has TRBV5-1 and TRBJ1-1; 9 positions match TRBD1. Germline V gene data show CDR1 as SGHRS and CDR2 as YFSETQ. J was trimmed by 5 bases and V by 4 bases; bases with no gene match: 9. The CDR3 is 15 residues long.

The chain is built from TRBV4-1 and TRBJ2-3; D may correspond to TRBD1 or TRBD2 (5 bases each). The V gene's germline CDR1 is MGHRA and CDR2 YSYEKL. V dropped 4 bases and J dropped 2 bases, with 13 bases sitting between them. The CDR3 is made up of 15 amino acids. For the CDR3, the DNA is TGCGCCAGCAGCCCGCGACAGCGGAACACAGATACGCAGTATTTT. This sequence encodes CASSPRQRNTDTQYF.

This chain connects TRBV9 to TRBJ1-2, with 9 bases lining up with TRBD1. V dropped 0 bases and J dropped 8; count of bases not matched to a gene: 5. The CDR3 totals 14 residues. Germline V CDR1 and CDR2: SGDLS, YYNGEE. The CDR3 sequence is CASSVEDRGYGYTF. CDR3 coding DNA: TGTGCCAGCAGCGTAGAGGACAGGGGTTACGGCTACACCTTC. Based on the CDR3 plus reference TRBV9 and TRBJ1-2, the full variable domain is DSGVTQTPKHLITATGQRVTLRCSPRSGDLSVYWYQQSLDQGLQFLIQYYNGEERAKGNILERFSAQQFPDLHSELNLSSLELGDSALYFCASSVEDRGYGYTFGSGTRLTVV.

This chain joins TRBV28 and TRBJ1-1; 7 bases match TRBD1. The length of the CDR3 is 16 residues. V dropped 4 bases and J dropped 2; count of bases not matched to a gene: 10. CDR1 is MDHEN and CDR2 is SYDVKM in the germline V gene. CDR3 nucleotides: TGTGCCAGCAGTTCGACAGGGAATATCCTAAACACTGAAGCTTTCTTT. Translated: CASSSTGNILNTEAFF.

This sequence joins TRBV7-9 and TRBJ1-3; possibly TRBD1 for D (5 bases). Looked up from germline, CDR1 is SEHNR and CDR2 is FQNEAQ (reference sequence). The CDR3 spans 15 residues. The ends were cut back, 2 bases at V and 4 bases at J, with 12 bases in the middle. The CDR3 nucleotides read TGTGCCAGCAGCTTATCCGGACACGGCGGAAACACCATATATTTT. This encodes CASSLSGHGGNTIYF. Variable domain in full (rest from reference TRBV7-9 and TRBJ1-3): DTGVSQNPRHKITKRGQNVTFRCDPISEHNRLYWYRQTLGQGPEFLTYFQNEAQLEKSRLLSDRFSAERPKGSFSTLEIQRTEQGDSAMYLCASSLSGHGGNTIYFGEGSWLTVV.

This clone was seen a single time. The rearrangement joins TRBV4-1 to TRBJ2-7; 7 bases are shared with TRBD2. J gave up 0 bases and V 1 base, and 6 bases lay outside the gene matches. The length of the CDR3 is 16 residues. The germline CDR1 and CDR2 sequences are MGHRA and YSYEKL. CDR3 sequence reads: CASSQGGSGLSYEQYF. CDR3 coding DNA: TGCGCCAGCAGCCAAGGGGGTAGCGGGCTCTCCTACGAGCAGTACTTC.

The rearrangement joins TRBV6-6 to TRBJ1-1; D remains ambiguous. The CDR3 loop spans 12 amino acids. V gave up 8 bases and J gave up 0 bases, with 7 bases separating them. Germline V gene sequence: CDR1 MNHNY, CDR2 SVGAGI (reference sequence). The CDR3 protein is CASSRMNTEAFF. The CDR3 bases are TGTGCCAGCTCGAGGATGAACACTGAAGCTTTCTTT.

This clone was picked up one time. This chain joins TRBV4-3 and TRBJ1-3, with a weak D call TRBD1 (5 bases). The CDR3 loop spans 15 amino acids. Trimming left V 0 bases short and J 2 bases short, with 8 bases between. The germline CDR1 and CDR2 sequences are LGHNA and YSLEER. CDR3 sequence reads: CASSQDAGPGNTIYF. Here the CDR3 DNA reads TGCGCCAGCAGCCAAGATGCAGGGCCTGGAAACACCATATATTTT.

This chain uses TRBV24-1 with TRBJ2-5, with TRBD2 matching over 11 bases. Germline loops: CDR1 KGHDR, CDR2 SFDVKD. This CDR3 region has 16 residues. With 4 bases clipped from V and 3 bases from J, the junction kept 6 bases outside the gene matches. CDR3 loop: CATSDPGTSGEETQYF. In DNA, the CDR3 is TGTGCCACCAGTGACCCCGGGACTAGCGGAGAAGAGACCCAGTACTTC.

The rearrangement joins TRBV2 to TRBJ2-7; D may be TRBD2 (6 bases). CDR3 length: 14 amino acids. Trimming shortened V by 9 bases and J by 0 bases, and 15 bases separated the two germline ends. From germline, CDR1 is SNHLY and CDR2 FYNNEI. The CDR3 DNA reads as TGTGCCAGTGGCCGGGGGAGGACCTCCTACGAGCAGTACTTC. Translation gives CASGRGRTSYEQYF. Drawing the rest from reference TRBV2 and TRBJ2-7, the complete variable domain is EPEVTQTPSHQVTQMGQEVILRCVPISNHLYFYWYRQILGQKVEFLVSFYNNEISEKSEIFDDQFSVERPDGSNFTLKIRSTKLEDSAMYFCASGRGRTSYEQYFGPGTRLTVT.

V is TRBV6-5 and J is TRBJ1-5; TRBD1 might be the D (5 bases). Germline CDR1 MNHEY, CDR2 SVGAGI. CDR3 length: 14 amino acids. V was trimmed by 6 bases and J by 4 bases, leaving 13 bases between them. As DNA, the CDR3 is TGTGCCAGCAGCCCCCTTGGGGGGAATCAGCCCCAGCATTTT. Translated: CASSPLGGNQPQHF.

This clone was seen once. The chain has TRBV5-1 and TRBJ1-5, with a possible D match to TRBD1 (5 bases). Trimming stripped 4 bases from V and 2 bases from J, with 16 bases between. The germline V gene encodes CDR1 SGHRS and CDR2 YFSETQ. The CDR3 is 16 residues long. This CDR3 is CASSPGFGTGNQPQHF. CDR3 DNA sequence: TGCGCCAGCAGCCCTGGGTTCGGGACGGGCAATCAGCCCCAGCATTTT.

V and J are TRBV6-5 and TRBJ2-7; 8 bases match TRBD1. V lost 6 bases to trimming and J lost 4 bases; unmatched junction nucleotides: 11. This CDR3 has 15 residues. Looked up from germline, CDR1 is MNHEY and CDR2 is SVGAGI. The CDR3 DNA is TGTGCCAGCAGGGCTTTGGGTCAGGGGGCTTACGAGCAGTACTTC. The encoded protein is CASRALGQGAYEQYF.

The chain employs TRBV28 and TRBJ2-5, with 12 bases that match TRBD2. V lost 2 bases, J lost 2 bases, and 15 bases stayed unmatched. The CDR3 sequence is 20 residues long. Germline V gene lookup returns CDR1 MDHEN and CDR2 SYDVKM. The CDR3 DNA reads TGTGCCAGCAGTTTACCCCTAGCGGGGGGGCCCGGAGTAACTCAAGAGACCCAGTACTTC. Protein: CASSLPLAGGPGVTQETQYF.